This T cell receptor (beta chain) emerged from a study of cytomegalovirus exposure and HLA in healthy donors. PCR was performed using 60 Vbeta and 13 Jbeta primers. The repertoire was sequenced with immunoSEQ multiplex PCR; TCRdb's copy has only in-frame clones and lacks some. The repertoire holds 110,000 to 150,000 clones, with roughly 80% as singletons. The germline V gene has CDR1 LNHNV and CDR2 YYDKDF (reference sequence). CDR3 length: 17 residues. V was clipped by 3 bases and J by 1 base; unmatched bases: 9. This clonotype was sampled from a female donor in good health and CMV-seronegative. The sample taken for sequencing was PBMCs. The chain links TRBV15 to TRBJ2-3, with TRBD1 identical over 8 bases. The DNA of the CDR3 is TGTGCCACCAGCAGGGCTTGGATGGACAGGGGCACAGATACGCAGTATTTT. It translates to CATSRAWMDRGTDTQYF.